A single sample is the source of the 22 T cell receptor beta chains below, sequenced in a study of vaccination and CD4 T cells after COVID-19. The Oncomine TCR Beta short-read assay sequenced DNA from cultured CD4+ T cells. From the PCR reads, TCRdb called clonotypes with MiXCR, one entry per CDR3 protein. This sample yields several thousand distinct CDR3 sequences, of which approximately 47% are seen a single time; about 47% belongs to the top ten. Treatment defined: roughly 10-day PBMC culture with coronavirus spike peptide pools or control peptides (ViraFEST assay). No antigens are known for them. Material for sequencing was CD4+ T cells from blood, cultured in vitro. These receptors were collected from a human donor who had recovered from COVID-19.

The J gene is TRBJ1-2, the V gene TRBV18; 7 nucleotides match TRBD1. The CDR3 spans 15 residues. Germline V gives CDR1 KGHSH, CDR2 LQKENI. With 3 bases clipped from V and 4 bases from J, the junction kept 8 bases outside the gene matches. Written as DNA, the CDR3 is TGTGCCAGCTCACCCGACAGGGCCGGGGGCTATGGCTACACCTTC. Its protein is CASSPDRAGGYGYTF.

The genes are TRBV5-1 and TRBJ2-3; no definite D call. Germline V CDR1 and CDR2: SGHRS, YFSETQ. Trimming removed 1 base at V and 6 bases at J, with 12 bases between. The CDR3 length is 14 residues. CDR3 DNA sequence: TGCGCCAGCAGCTTGTTGGCATTTGGGGATACGCAGTATTTT. Protein product: CASSLLAFGDTQYF.

V gene TRBV6-1 combines with J gene TRBJ1-3, with 10 bases identical to TRBD1. The CDR3 spans 16 residues. V shed 6 bases and J 6 bases; nucleotides not matched to a gene: 11. Germline CDR1 reads MNHNS; CDR2 reads SASEGT. The CDR3 region is CASRDRGPSTQNTIYF. CDR3 bases: TGTGCCAGCAGAGACAGGGGGCCCAGTACCCAAAACACCATATATTTT.

The chain uses TRBV20-1 and TRBJ1-4; TRBD1 matches 8 bases. CDR1 DFQATT and CDR2 SNEGSKA come from the germline V gene (reference sequence). The CDR3 contains 13 residues. Unmatched junction bases numbered 3, after V lost 5 bases and J lost 4 bases. This CDR3 reads CSAYGQGNEKLFF. The CDR3 DNA follows: TGCAGTGCTTATGGACAGGGTAATGAAAAACTGTTTTTT.

The chain links TRBV2 to TRBJ1-2; TRBD1 aligns across 7 bases. Germline V gene sequence: CDR1 SNHLY, CDR2 FYNNEI. V lost 5 bases and J lost 5; bases outside the gene matches: 5. CDR3 length equals 13 residues. As DNA, the CDR3 is TGTGCCAGCAGTAGGAGGACAGGTTATGGCTACACCTTC. Its translation: CASSRRTGYGYTF. The whole variable domain, remainder taken from reference TRBV2 and TRBJ1-2, is EPEVTQTPSHQVTQMGQEVILRCVPISNHLYFYWYRQILGQKVEFLVSFYNNEISEKSEIFDDQFSVERPDGSNFTLKIRSTKLEDSAMYFCASSRRTGYGYTFGSGTRLTVV.

This clonotype occurred a few times. This sequence joins TRBV27 and TRBJ1-6; possible D gene TRBD1, 5 bases. This CDR3 spans 17 amino acids. V was trimmed by 2 bases and J by 3 bases, leaving 14 bases between them. CDR1 and CDR2 (germline): MNHEY, SMNVEV (reference sequence). The CDR3 nucleotides read TGTGCCAGCAGTTTAAGTCTGGGGCCATTCTATAATTCACCCCTCCACTTT. This encodes CASSLSLGPFYNSPLHF.

The gene calls are TRBV3-1 and TRBJ2-3; D call uncertain. CDR3 length: 15 amino acids. Germline CDR1 is LGHDT and CDR2 is YNNKEL (reference sequence). Trimming removed 0 bases from V and 2 bases from J, with 9 bases in between. The CDR3 DNA is TGTGCCAGCAGCCAAGAACGGCTACTCACAGATACGCAGTATTTT. Translation: CASSQERLLTDTQYF.

In this sample, this clonotype is hyperexpanded. The chain links TRBV7-2 to TRBJ2-3; D uncertain. V was shortened by 1 base and J by 1 base, with 6 bases between the two germline ends. The CDR3 has 14 residues. The germline CDR1 and CDR2 sequences are SGHTA and FQGNSA. The DNA for the CDR3 is TGTGCCAGCAGCTTAGATGCGGGCACAGATACGCAGTATTTT. Amino acids: CASSLDAGTDTQYF. Full variable domain (remainder filled in from reference TRBV7-2 and TRBJ2-3): GAGVSQSPSNKVTEKGKDVELRCDPISGHTALYWYRQSLGQGLEFLIYFQGNSAPDKSGLPSDRFSAERTGGSVSTLTIQRTQQEDSAVYLCASSLDAGTDTQYFGPGTRLTVL.

The table lists this clonotype with a count of one. This chain links TRBV19 with TRBJ1-3; D gene uncertain. The CDR3 covers 15 residues. Trimming took 5 bases from V and 0 from J, leaving 11 bases between them. The V gene's germline CDR1 is LNHDA and CDR2 SQIVND (reference sequence). As DNA, the CDR3 is TGTGCCAGTAGTCGATCTTACTACTCTGGAAACACCATATATTTT. Translated: CASSRSYYSGNTIYF.

The chain combines TRBV6-1 with TRBJ1-2; D possibly corresponds to TRBD1 (6 bases). Between the trimmed V and J ends, which lost 2 bases and 3 bases, there was a span of 16 bases. The CDR3 runs 16 residues. The germline V gene has CDR1 MNHNS and CDR2 SASEGT. CDR3 loop: CASSEIHHREDYGYTF. DNA of the CDR3: TGTGCCAGCAGTGAAATTCACCACAGGGAGGACTATGGCTACACCTTC.

This clonotype has a handful of counts. This sequence joins TRBV5-1 and TRBJ2-5, with 10 bases lining up with TRBD2. Per the germline V gene, CDR1 is SGHRS and CDR2 is YFSETQ. J gave up 4 bases and V 0 bases, and 6 bases lay outside the gene matches. The length of the CDR3 is 16 residues. The CDR3: CASSLALAGVSETQYF. The CDR3 DNA reads TGCGCCAGCAGCTTGGCTCTAGCGGGGGTGTCAGAGACCCAGTACTTC.

The chain recombines TRBV20-1 with TRBJ2-7, with 14 bases fitting TRBD2. CDR1 is DFQATT, CDR2 SNEGSKA, per germline (reference sequence). The CDR3 spans 14 residues. Losses at the gene ends were 7 bases for V and 3 bases for J; bases not matched to a gene: 5. CDR3 sequence reads: CSGRLAGGNYEQYF. CDR3 in DNA: TGCAGTGGTCGACTAGCGGGGGGGAACTACGAGCAGTACTTC.

The chain has TRBV19 and TRBJ2-2, with 8 bases fitting TRBD1. Germline-derived CDR1 and CDR2 are LNHDA and SQIVND (reference sequence). The CDR3 has 17 residues. V shed 3 bases, J shed 3 bases, and the junction held 9 bases outside the gene matches. CDR3 loop: CASSINQDRAYTGELFF. The CDR3 DNA reads as TGTGCCAGTAGTATTAACCAGGACAGGGCCTACACCGGGGAGCTGTTTTTT.

The CDR3 DNA is TGTGCCTGGAGCCTCGAGGGGGGGACTGAAGCTTTCTTT. Translated, it gives CAWSLEGGTEAFF. This sequence joins TRBV30 and TRBJ1-1, with D perhaps matching TRBD1 (6 bases). Trimming left V 3 bases short and J 5 bases short, with 13 bases between. Germline V gene sequence: CDR1 GTSNPN, CDR2 SVGIG (reference sequence). The CDR3 totals 13 residues. Filled out from reference TRBV30 and TRBJ1-1, the complete variable domain reads SQTIHQWPATLVQPVGSPLSLECTVEGTSNPNLYWYRQAAGRGLQLLFYSVGIGQISSEVPQNLSASRPQDRQFILSSKKLLLSDSGFYLCAWSLEGGTEAFFGQGTRLTVV.

Only a few counts were recorded for this clonotype. The chain links TRBV23-1 to TRBJ1-1; D gene unclear. TRBV23-1 has ORF status, its function being uncertain. Deletions cut 2 bases from V and 11 bases from J, with 18 bases between. The CDR3 length is 14 residues. In nucleotides, the CDR3 is TGCGCCAGCAGTCAAGTAGCTACACCCCCGGCCGCTTTCTTT. Its translation is CASSQVATPPAAFF.

V is TRBV5-4 and J is TRBJ1-3; 8 positions match TRBD1. The CDR3 runs to 14 residues. The V gene end was trimmed by 4 bases and the J gene end by 7 bases; junction bases not matched to a gene: 7. Germline CDR1 reads SGHNT; CDR2 reads YYREEE (reference sequence). The CDR3 loop is CASSRTGFGNTIYF. CDR3 nucleotide sequence: TGTGCCAGCAGCCGGACAGGGTTTGGGAACACCATATATTTT.

The chain recombines TRBV20-1 with TRBJ1-1; D is perhaps TRBD1 (5 bases). Germline CDR1 and CDR2: DFQATT and SNEGSKA (reference sequence). Trimming removed 8 bases at V and 2 bases at J, with 21 bases between. The CDR3 is 15 residues long. CDR3 amino acids: CSSYSGVSGNTEAFF. CDR3 in DNA: TGCAGTTCCTATTCGGGGGTAAGCGGAAACACTGAAGCTTTCTTT.

This clonotype was detected once. DNA of the CDR3: TGTGCCAGCCATGGGGGTACTAACTATGGCTACACCTTC. It is translated as CASHGGTNYGYTF. The chain couples TRBV18 to TRBJ1-2, with D possibly being TRBD1 (5 bases). The CDR3 runs to 13 residues. The V gene lost 8 bases and the J gene lost 0 bases, with 10 bases spanning the gap. Germline CDR1 is KGHSH and CDR2 is LQKENI. The variable domain in full, completed from reference TRBV18 and TRBJ1-2, reads NAGVMQNPRHLVRRRGQEARLRCSPMKGHSHVYWYRQLPEEGLKFMVYLQKENIIDESGMPKERFSAEFPKEGPSILRIQQVVRGDSAAYFCASHGGTNYGYTFGSGTRLTVV.

This clonotype came up once. The rearrangement joins TRBV7-9 to TRBJ2-3; 8 bases line up with TRBD1. The CDR3 extends over 16 amino acids. Germline V CDR1 and CDR2: SEHNR, FQNEAQ (reference sequence). V was clipped by 5 bases and J by 4 bases; unmatched bases: 11. CDR3 nucleotide sequence: TGTGCCAGCAGCGACCCCATCAGGGGGCGTGCAGATACGCAGTATTTT. This gives the protein CASSDPIRGRADTQYF.

This clonotype is deemed large. V usage is TRBV18 and J usage is TRBJ2-7; D is possibly TRBD2 (6 bases). The germline V and J ends were trimmed by 2 bases and 3 bases, with 11 bases remaining between them. Germline loops: CDR1 KGHSH, CDR2 LQKENI. The CDR3 loop spans 14 amino acids. The CDR3 DNA is TGTGCCAGCTCACCATCAGGGACTGTCTACGAGCAGTACTTC. Residues: CASSPSGTVYEQYF.

The rearrangement links TRBV20-1 to TRBJ2-3, with 8 positions matching TRBD2. Germline V gene data show CDR1 as DFQATT and CDR2 as SNEGSKA (reference sequence). The V and J ends lost 7 bases and 3 bases, in that order; junction bases with no gene match: 9. CDR3 length: 14 residues. CDR3 sequence: CSVIAGGGTDTQYF. Here the CDR3 DNA reads TGCAGTGTTATCGCGGGGGGCGGGACAGATACGCAGTATTTT.

The chain carries TRBV7-2 and TRBJ2-7; possibly TRBD1 or TRBD2 for D (6 bases each). Germline loops: CDR1 SGHTA, CDR2 FQGNSA. The CDR3 covers 12 residues. Between the trimmed V and J ends, which lost 5 bases and 12 bases, there was a span of 17 bases. As DNA, the CDR3 is TGTGCCAGCAGCCATGGGGGGCCTTTGGGGTACTTC. Its protein product is CASSHGGPLGYF.